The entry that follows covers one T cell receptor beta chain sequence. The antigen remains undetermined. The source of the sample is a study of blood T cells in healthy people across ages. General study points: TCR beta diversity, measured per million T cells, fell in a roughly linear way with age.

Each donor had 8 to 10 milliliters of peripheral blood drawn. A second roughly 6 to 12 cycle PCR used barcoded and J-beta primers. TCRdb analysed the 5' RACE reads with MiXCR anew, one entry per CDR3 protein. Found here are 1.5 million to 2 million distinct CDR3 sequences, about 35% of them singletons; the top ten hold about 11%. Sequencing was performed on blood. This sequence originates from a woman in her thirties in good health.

CDR3: CASSLGQLAGGGNEQFF. For the CDR3, the DNA is TGTGCCAGCAGCTTAGGACAGCTAGCGGGAGGAGGCAATGAGCAGTTCTTC. This chain links TRBV7-9 with TRBJ2-1, with TRBD2 identical over 11 bases. CDR1 and CDR2 (germline): SEHNR, FQNEAQ (reference sequence). The CDR3 is 17 residues long. After removal of 1 base from V and 6 bases from J, the junction contained 8 bases not matched to a gene. The full variable domain, in which reference TRBV7-9 and TRBJ2-1 provide the parts outside the CDR3, is DTGVSQNPRHKITKRGQNVTFRCDPISEHNRLYWYRQTLGQGPEFLTYFQNEAQLEKSRLLSDRFSAERPKGSFSTLEIQRTEQGDSAMYLCASSLGQLAGGGNEQFFGPGTRLTVL.